The next 28 T cell receptor beta chains were all read from a single sample in a study of tumour-infiltrating T cells in Burkitt lymphoma. Repertoires were generated with immunoSEQ multiplex PCR, while TCRdb's copy carries only in-frame clones and drops some. The table lists 2,000 to 3,000 clones, 81% of them singletons. The sequenced material came from tumor tissue. These receptors were collected from a human donor with diffuse large B-cell lymphoma.

V gene TRBV7-9 combines with J gene TRBJ2-3; TRBD1 matches 7 bases. The CDR3 runs to 15 residues. The germline V gene encodes CDR1 SEHNR and CDR2 FQNEAQ (reference sequence). J gave up 3 bases and V 5 bases, and 8 bases lay outside the gene matches. This CDR3 is CASSTEDRITDTQYF. The CDR3 DNA follows: TGTGCCAGCAGCACCGAGGACAGGATAACAGATACGCAGTATTTT.

The genes are TRBV9 and TRBJ2-7, with TRBD2 as a possible D gene (6 bases). The CDR3 covers 15 residues. Germline CDR1 is SGDLS and CDR2 is YYNGEE. Trimming removed 0 bases at V and 5 bases at J, with 15 bases between. CDR3 in amino acids: CASSVAGGFTNEQYF. CDR3 in DNA: TGTGCCAGCAGCGTAGCTGGAGGGTTCACCAACGAGCAGTACTTC. Full variable domain (rest looked up from reference TRBV9 and TRBJ2-7): DSGVTQTPKHLITATGQRVTLRCSPRSGDLSVYWYQQSLDQGLQFLIQYYNGEERAKGNILERFSAQQFPDLHSELNLSSLELGDSALYFCASSVAGGFTNEQYFGPGTRLTVT.

The chain combines TRBV7-8 with TRBJ2-7, with D uncertain. Trimming took off 2 bases at V and 0 bases at J, with 5 bases between the two ends. This CDR3 is 13 amino acids long. CDR1 is SGHVS, CDR2 FQNEAQ, per germline. The CDR3 loop is CASSLIGSYEQYF. The CDR3, as DNA: TGTGCCAGCAGCTTAATTGGCTCCTACGAGCAGTACTTC. Full variable domain (rest looked up from reference TRBV7-8 and TRBJ2-7): GAGVSQSPRYKVAKRGQDVALRCDPISGHVSLFWYQQALGQGPEFLTYFQNEAQLDKSGLPSDRFFAERPEGSVSTLKIQRTQQEDSAVYLCASSLIGSYEQYFGPGTRLTVT.

This clone was observed a handful of times. The chain uses TRBV6-5 and TRBJ2-7, with D possibly being TRBD1 (6 bases). The CDR3 spans 13 residues. Germline V gene lookup returns CDR1 MNHEY and CDR2 SVGAGI. Trimming removed 6 bases from V and 3 bases from J, with 12 bases in between. This chain's CDR3 is CASSTGYHYEQYF. In DNA form, the CDR3 reads TGTGCCAGCAGCACAGGGTACCACTACGAGCAGTACTTC.

The rearrangement uses TRBV4-3 and TRBJ2-7; the D is unclear. This CDR3 has 15 amino acids. V lost 0 bases and J 3 bases, leaving 12 bases between the germline ends. CDR1 and CDR2 from the germline V gene are LGHNA and YSLEER. DNA for the CDR3: TGCGCCAGCAGCCAAGATGTCTACATAGGCTACGAGCAGTACTTC. Protein product: CASSQDVYIGYEQYF.

The V and J genes are TRBV11-3 and TRBJ2-1; 10 bases fit TRBD2. The V segment lost 0 bases and the J segment 0 bases; nucleotides outside the gene matches: 2. The CDR3 is 17 residues long. Per the germline V gene, CDR1 is SGHNT and CDR2 is YENEEA. The CDR3 is CASSLESGGVSYNEQFF. The CDR3 region has the DNA TGTGCCAGCAGCTTAGAAAGCGGGGGGGTCTCCTACAATGAGCAGTTCTTC.

V usage is TRBV19 and J usage is TRBJ1-4, with TRBD1 matching 8 bases. CDR1 is LNHDA and CDR2 is SQIVND in the germline V gene (reference sequence). The V segment lost 3 bases and the J segment 6 bases; nucleotides outside the gene matches: 6. This CDR3 spans 15 amino acids. The chain's CDR3 is CASSIGQGRDEKLFF. CDR3 in DNA: TGTGCCAGTAGTATCGGACAGGGACGCGATGAAAAACTGTTTTTT.

The J gene is TRBJ2-5, the V gene TRBV7-6; D is possibly TRBD1 (6 bases). Germline CDR1 and CDR2: SGHVS and FNYEAQ. The CDR3 extends over 15 amino acids. With 5 bases removed from V and 1 base from J, the gap between germline ends came to 14 bases. The CDR3 protein is CASSLGTSIQETQYF. For the CDR3, the DNA is TGTGCCAGCAGCCTCGGGACATCTATCCAAGAGACCCAGTACTTC.

The V and J genes are TRBV2 and TRBJ2-5; perhaps TRBD1 as D (5 bases). This CDR3 is 14 amino acids long. Germline CDR1 is SNHLY and CDR2 is FYNNEI. V shed 6 bases and J shed 1 base, with 12 bases lying between them. CDR3 in DNA: TGTGCCAGCAGGGGGCAGGGCTCCCAAGAGACCCAGTACTTC. Translated: CASRGQGSQETQYF. Full variable domain (outside the CDR3, taken from reference TRBV2 and TRBJ2-5): EPEVTQTPSHQVTQMGQEVILRCVPISNHLYFYWYRQILGQKVEFLVSFYNNEISEKSEIFDDQFSVERPDGSNFTLKIRSTKLEDSAMYFCASRGQGSQETQYFGPGTRLLVL.

The chain links TRBV28 to TRBJ1-4; TRBD1 agrees at 9 bases. The CDR3 consists of 12 residues. Germline trimming cut 8 bases from V and 10 bases from J; bases unmatched to any gene: 5. Germline lookup yields CDR1 MDHEN and CDR2 SYDVKM. CDR3 sequence reads: CASGRQGGKLFF. The CDR3 nucleotides read TGTGCCAGCGGAAGACAGGGGGGAAAACTGTTTTTT.

The chain couples TRBV7-8 to TRBJ1-2; the D is unclear. CDR3 size: 15 residues. The germline V gene has CDR1 SGHVS and CDR2 FQNEAQ. Trimming stripped 2 bases from V and 1 base from J, with 11 bases between. The CDR3 bases are TGTGCCAGCAGCTTAAAACGGGAGGTTAACTATGGCTACACCTTC. Translating gives CASSLKREVNYGYTF.

The CDR3 loop is CASSVATGASTDTQYF. The CDR3 DNA follows: TGTGCCAGCAGCGTAGCTACGGGGGCTAGCACAGATACGCAGTATTTT. The gene calls are TRBV9 and TRBJ2-3; D tentatively fits TRBD1 or TRBD2 (6 bases each). CDR1 is SGDLS and CDR2 is YYNGEE in the germline V gene. The germline V and J ends were trimmed by 0 bases and 0 bases, with 11 bases remaining between them. CDR3 size: 16 residues.

As for this clone: Germline and junction disagree at one end, which may indicate a read error. The rearrangement uses TRBV6-5 and TRBJ1-1; D not resolved. Germline V gene data show CDR1 as MNHEY and CDR2 as SVGAGI. This CDR3 comprises 13 residues. In DNA, the CDR3 is TGTGCCAGCAGTTACTCGGTGAACGCTGAAGCTTTCTTT. Encoded protein: CASSYSVNAEAFF.

The rearrangement uses TRBV5-1 and TRBJ2-3, with D possibly being TRBD1 or TRBD2 (5 bases each). CDR1 is SGHRS, CDR2 YFSETQ, per germline. The CDR3 contains 16 residues. V was clipped by 4 bases and J by 3 bases, with 18 bases between them. The CDR3 DNA reads as TGCGCCAGCAGCCTCGGGGCCCTGAAAGGGACAGATACGCAGTATTTT. It specifies CASSLGALKGTDTQYF.

Only one count was recorded for this clone. The chain has TRBV5-4 and TRBJ2-5; either TRBD1 or TRBD2 may fit D (5 bases each). Looked up from germline, CDR1 is SGHNT and CDR2 is YYREEE (reference sequence). The CDR3 has 14 amino acids. The V end lost 4 bases, the J end lost 4 bases, and 14 bases lay between the germline ends. CDR3 bases: TGTGCCAGCAGCGCAGGGACCATGGGAGAGACCCAGTACTTC. As protein: CASSAGTMGETQYF.

On this clone itself: Additional DNA sequences in this sample encode the identical CDR3. The chain is built from TRBV7-2 and TRBJ1-5; a possible D gene is TRBD1 (6 bases). Germline CDR1 and CDR2: SGHTA and FQGNSA. V lost 3 bases and J lost 2, with 11 bases in between. The CDR3 loop spans 15 amino acids. This CDR3 is CASSLTGGGNQPQHF. In DNA form, the CDR3 reads TGTGCCAGCAGCTTGACAGGAGGCGGCAATCAGCCCCAGCATTTT.

The rearrangement joins TRBV6-1 to TRBJ2-3; perhaps TRBD2 as D (6 bases). Germline V gives CDR1 MNHNS, CDR2 SASEGT. Trimming removed 8 bases from V and 5 bases from J, with 8 bases in between. The CDR3 has 11 residues. DNA of the CDR3: TGTGCCAGCCGGGAGATAGATACGCAGTATTTT. Protein sequence: CASREIDTQYF.

The genes are TRBV7-6 and TRBJ2-5; 11 positions agree with TRBD2. The germline CDR1 and CDR2 sequences are SGHVS and FNYEAQ. CDR3 length equals 15 residues. J was trimmed by 3 bases and V by 2 bases; bases with no gene match: 2. CDR3: CASSLMTSGEETQYF. The CDR3 DNA reads TGTGCCAGCAGCTTAATGACTAGCGGGGAAGAGACCCAGTACTTC. The variable domain in full, completed from reference TRBV7-6 and TRBJ2-5, reads GAGVSQSPRYKVTKRGQDVALRCDPISGHVSLYWYRQALGQGPEFLTYFNYEAQQDKSGLPNDRFSAERPEGSISTLTIQRTEQRDSAMYRCASSLMTSGEETQYFGPGTRLLVL.

The genes are TRBV5-5 and TRBJ2-7, with TRBD1 identical over 8 bases. Germline trimming cut 4 bases from V and 0 bases from J; bases unmatched to any gene: 12. In germline, CDR1 is SGHKS, CDR2 YYEKEE (reference sequence). The CDR3 is 17 residues long. CDR3 DNA sequence: TGTGCCAGCAGCCACGCCCCTATGGGACAGGCCTCCTACGAGCAGTACTTC. Protein product: CASSHAPMGQASYEQYF.

The V call is TRBV30, the J call TRBJ2-1, with TRBD2 matching 7 bases. Unmatched junction bases numbered 11, after V lost 4 bases and J lost 5 bases. Germline V gives CDR1 GTSNPN, CDR2 SVGIG (reference sequence). CDR3 length equals 15 residues. The chain's CDR3 is CAWNGFGGGNNEQFF. In DNA form, the CDR3 reads TGTGCCTGGAATGGATTTGGGGGGGGGAACAATGAGCAGTTCTTC.

The chain uses TRBV19 and TRBJ1-5; maybe TRBD1 (5 bases). Germline V gene data show CDR1 as LNHDA and CDR2 as SQIVND (reference sequence). This CDR3 is 13 amino acids long. Between the trimmed V and J ends, which lost 3 bases and 6 bases, there was a span of 9 bases. CDR3 sequence reads: CASSILGTQPQHF. As DNA, the CDR3 is TGTGCCAGTAGTATTTTGGGGACTCAGCCCCAGCATTTT.

This clone was seen only a few times. This chain uses TRBV25-1 with TRBJ2-7, with 9 bases that match TRBD1. From germline, CDR1 is MGHDK and CDR2 SYGVNS. V lost 2 bases and J lost 5; bases outside the gene matches: 10. The CDR3 loop spans 16 amino acids. The CDR3 protein is CASSEPQDRGSHEQYF. DNA of the CDR3: TGTGCCAGCAGTGAACCCCAGGACAGGGGAAGCCACGAGCAGTACTTC.

This chain connects TRBV7-9 to TRBJ2-5; TRBD1 matches 7 bases. The trim removed 5 bases at V and 6 bases at J, leaving 9 bases unmatched. Germline-derived CDR1 and CDR2 are SEHNR and FQNEAQ (reference sequence). The CDR3 length is 14 residues. CDR3 DNA sequence: TGTGCCAGCAGCCAGACCACAGGGGCAAAGACCCAGTACTTC. It translates to CASSQTTGAKTQYF. The full variable domain, completed using reference TRBV7-9 and TRBJ2-5, is DTGVSQNPRHKITKRGQNVTFRCDPISEHNRLYWYRQTLGQGPEFLTYFQNEAQLEKSRLLSDRFSAERPKGSFSTLEIQRTEQGDSAMYLCASSQTTGAKTQYFGPGTRLLVL.

The chain combines TRBV27 with TRBJ2-3, with D perhaps being TRBD1 or TRBD2 (7 bases each). V shed 6 bases and J shed 0 bases, with 16 bases lying between them. The germline gives CDR1 MNHEY, CDR2 SMNVEV (reference sequence). This CDR3 comprises 16 residues. As DNA, the CDR3 is TGTGCCAGCAGCCCAGGGGGGGGGCCGAGCACAGATACGCAGTATTTT. It translates to CASSPGGGPSTDTQYF.

The chain uses TRBV6-1 and TRBJ1-4; no firm D call. The ends were cut back, 4 bases at V and 7 bases at J, with 13 bases in the middle. Per germline, CDR1 MNHNS and CDR2 SASEGT. This CDR3 has 14 amino acids. The CDR3 loop reads CASSVFLSGEKLFF. The CDR3 DNA is TGTGCCAGCAGTGTTTTTCTTAGCGGTGAAAAACTGTTTTTT.

The table lists this clone with a few counts. The gene calls are TRBV7-9 and TRBJ2-7; D may correspond to TRBD1 or TRBD2 (6 bases each). V lost 3 bases and J 5 bases, leaving 11 bases between the germline ends. The CDR3 is 13 amino acids. From germline, CDR1 is SEHNR and CDR2 FQNEAQ (reference sequence). CDR3 DNA sequence: TGTGCCAGCAGCTTTAGGAGGGGGGACGAGCAGTACTTC. This encodes CASSFRRGDEQYF.

The chain joins TRBV10-3 to TRBJ1-2; D possibly corresponds to TRBD1 (5 bases). This CDR3 spans 14 amino acids. The germline V and J ends were trimmed by 3 bases and 1 base, with 9 bases remaining between them. Germline CDR1 reads ENHRY; CDR2 reads SYGVKD. CDR3 nucleotides: TGTGCCATCAGTGAAAGGGGCAGTAACTATGGCTACACCTTC. This translates into CAISERGSNYGYTF.

This clone was recorded only once. The rearrangement links TRBV30 to TRBJ2-7, with a weak D call TRBD1 (5 bases). The CDR3 has 12 residues. The germline V gene has CDR1 GTSNPN and CDR2 SVGIG (reference sequence). Trimming cost V 4 bases and J 6 bases, with 13 bases left between them. CDR3 region: CAWTQGKGEQYF. The CDR3 region has the DNA TGTGCCTGGACCCAGGGAAAGGGCGAGCAGTACTTC.